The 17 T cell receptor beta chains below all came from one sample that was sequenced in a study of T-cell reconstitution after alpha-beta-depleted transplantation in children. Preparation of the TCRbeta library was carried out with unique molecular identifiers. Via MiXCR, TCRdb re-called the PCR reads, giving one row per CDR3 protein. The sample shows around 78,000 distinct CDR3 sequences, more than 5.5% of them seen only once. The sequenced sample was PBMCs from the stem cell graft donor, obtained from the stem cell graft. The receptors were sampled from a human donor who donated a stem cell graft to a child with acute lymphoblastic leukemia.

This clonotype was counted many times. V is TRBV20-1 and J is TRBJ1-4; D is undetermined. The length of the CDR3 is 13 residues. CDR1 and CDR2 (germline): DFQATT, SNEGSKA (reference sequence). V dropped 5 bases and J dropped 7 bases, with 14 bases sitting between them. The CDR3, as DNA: TGCAGTGCTTGCGGCTCCTTCGGTGAAAAACTGTTTTTT. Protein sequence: CSACGSFGEKLFF.

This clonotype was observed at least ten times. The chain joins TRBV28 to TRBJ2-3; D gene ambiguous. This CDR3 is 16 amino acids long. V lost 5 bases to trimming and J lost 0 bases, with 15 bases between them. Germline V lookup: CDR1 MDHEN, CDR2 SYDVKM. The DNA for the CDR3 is TGTGCCAGCAGTCCCCTTGGAGCCGGGAGCACAGATACGCAGTATTTT. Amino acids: CASSPLGAGSTDTQYF. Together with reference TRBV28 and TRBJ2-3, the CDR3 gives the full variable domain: DVKVTQSSRYLVKRTGEKVFLECVQDMDHENMFWYRQDPGLGLRLIYFSYDVKMKEKGDIPEGYSVSREKKERFSLILESASTNQTSMYLCASSPLGAGSTDTQYFGPGTRLTVL.

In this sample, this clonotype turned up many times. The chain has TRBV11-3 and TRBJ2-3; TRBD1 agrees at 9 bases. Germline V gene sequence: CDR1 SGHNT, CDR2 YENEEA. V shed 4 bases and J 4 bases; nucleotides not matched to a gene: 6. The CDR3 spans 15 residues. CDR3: CASSSGQGGADTQYF. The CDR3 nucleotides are TGTGCCAGCAGCTCGGGACAGGGTGGTGCAGATACGCAGTATTTT. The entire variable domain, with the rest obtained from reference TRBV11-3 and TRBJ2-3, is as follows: EAGVVQSPRYKIIEKKQPVAFWCNPISGHNTLYWYLQNLGQGPELLIRYENEEAVDDSQLPKDRFSAERLKGVDSTLKIQPAELGDSAVYLCASSSGQGGADTQYFGPGTRLTVL.

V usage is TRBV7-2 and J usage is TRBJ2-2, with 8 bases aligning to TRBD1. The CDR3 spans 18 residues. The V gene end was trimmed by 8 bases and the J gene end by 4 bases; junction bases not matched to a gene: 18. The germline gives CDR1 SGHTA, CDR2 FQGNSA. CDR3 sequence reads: CASGQRRPGGTATGELFF. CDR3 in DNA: TGTGCCAGCGGCCAACGTAGGCCAGGGGGCACTGCCACCGGGGAGCTGTTTTTT.

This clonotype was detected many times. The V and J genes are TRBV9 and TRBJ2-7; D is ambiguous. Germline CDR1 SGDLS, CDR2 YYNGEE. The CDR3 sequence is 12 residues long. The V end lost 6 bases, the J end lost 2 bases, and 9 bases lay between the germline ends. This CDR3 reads CASKGPTYEQYF. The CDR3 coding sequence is TGTGCCAGCAAGGGCCCTACCTACGAGCAGTACTTC.

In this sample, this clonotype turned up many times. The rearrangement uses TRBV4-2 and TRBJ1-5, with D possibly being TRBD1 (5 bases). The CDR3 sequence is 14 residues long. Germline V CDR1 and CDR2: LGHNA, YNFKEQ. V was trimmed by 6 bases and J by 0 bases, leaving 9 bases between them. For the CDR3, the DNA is TGTGCCAGCAGGCGGGACCTTAGCAATCAGCCCCAGCATTTT. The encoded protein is CASRRDLSNQPQHF.

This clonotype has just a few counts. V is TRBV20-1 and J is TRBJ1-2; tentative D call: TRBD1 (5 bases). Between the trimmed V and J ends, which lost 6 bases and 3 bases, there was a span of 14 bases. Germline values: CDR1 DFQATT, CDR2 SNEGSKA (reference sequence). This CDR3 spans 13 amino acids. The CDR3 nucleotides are TGCAGTGCGCAGACCGGGGGGGACTATGGCTACACCTTC. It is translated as CSAQTGGDYGYTF.

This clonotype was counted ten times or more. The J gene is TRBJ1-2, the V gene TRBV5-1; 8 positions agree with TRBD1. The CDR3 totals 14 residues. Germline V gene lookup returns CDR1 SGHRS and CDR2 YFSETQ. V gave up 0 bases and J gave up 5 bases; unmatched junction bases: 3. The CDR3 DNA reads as TGCGCCAGCAGCTTGGGACAGGGGATATATGGCTACACCTTC. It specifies CASSLGQGIYGYTF.

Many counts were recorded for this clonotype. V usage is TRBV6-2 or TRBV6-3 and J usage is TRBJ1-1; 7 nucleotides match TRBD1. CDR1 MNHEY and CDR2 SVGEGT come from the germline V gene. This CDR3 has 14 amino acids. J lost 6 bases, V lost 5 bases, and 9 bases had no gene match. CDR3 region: CASSTPTGIPEAFF. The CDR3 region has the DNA TGTGCCAGCAGTACCCCGACAGGGATCCCTGAAGCTTTCTTT.

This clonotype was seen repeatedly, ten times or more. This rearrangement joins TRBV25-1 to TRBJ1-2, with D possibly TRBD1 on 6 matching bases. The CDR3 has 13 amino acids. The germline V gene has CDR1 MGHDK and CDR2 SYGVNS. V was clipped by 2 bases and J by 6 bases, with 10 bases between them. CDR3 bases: TGTGCCAGCAGTGAAAGCAGGGGAAATGGCTACACCTTC. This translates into CASSESRGNGYTF.

CDR3 sequence: CASRQTWSDTEAFF. CDR3 bases: TGTGCCAGCAGACAAACATGGTCGGACACTGAAGCTTTCTTT. The V gene is TRBV12-3 or TRBV12-4, the J gene TRBJ1-1; D is uncertain. The CDR3 contains 14 residues. V was clipped by 6 bases and J by 3 bases, with 14 bases between them.

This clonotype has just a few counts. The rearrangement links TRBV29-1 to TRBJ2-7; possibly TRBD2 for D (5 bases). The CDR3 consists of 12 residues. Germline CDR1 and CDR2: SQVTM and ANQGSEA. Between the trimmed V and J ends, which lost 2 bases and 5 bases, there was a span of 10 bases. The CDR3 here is CSVERRSNEQYF. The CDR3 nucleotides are TGCAGCGTTGAACGGAGGTCCAACGAGCAGTACTTC.

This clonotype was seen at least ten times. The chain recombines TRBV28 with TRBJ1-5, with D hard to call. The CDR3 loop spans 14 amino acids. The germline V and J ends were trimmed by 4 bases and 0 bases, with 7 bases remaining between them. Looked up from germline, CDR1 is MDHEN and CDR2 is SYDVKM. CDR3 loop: CASSYGYSNQPQHF. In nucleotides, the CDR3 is TGTGCCAGCAGTTACGGTTATAGCAATCAGCCCCAGCATTTT.

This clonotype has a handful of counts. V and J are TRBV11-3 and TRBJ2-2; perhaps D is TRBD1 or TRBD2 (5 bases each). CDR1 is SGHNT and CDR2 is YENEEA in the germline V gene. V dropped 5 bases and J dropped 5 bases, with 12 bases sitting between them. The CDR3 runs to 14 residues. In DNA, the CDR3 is TGTGCCAGCAGCCCAGGGACGGAGACCGGGGAGCTGTTTTTT. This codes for CASSPGTETGELFF.

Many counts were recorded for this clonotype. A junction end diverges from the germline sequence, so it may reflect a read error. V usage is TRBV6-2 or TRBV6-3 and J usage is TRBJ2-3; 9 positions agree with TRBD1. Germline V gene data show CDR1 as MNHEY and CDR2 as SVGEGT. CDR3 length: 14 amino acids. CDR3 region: CSSSQQGATDTQYF. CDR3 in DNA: TGTTCCAGCAGTCAACAGGGGGCCACAGATACGCAGTATTTT.

The CDR3 DNA follows: TGTGCCAGCAGCCTTTTTCGCGGGAAGAGACCCTCTAGCACAGATACGCAGTATTTT. Translating it yields CASSLFRGKRPSSTDTQYF. V is TRBV11-1 and J is TRBJ2-3, with D perhaps matching TRBD2 (6 bases). Trimming cost V 5 bases and J 0 bases, with 24 bases left between them. Germline-derived CDR1 and CDR2 are SGHAT and FQDESV (reference sequence). The length of the CDR3 is 19 residues.

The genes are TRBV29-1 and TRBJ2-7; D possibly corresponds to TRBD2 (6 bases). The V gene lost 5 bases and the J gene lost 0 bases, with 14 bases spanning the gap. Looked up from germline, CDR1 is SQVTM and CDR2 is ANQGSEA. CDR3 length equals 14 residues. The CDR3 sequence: CSVSGPQSSYEQYF. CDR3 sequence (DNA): TGCAGCGTTAGCGGGCCACAGAGCTCCTACGAGCAGTACTTC.